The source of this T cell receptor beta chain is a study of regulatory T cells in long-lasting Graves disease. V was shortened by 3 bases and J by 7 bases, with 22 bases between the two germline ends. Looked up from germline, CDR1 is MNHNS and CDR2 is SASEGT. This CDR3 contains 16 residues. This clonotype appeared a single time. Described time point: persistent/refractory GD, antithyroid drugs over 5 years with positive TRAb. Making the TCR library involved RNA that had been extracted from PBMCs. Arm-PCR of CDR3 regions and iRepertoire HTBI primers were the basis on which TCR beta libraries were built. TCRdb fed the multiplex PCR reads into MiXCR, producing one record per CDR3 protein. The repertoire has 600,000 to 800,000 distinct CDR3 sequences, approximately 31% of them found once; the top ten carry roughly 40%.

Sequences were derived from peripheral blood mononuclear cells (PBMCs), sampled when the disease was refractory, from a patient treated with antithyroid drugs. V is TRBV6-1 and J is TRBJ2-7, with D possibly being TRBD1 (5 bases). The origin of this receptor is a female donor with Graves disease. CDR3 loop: CASSDELLDTLGEQYF. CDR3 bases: TGTGCCAGCAGTGATGAACTTTTGGACACCCTTGGAGAGCAGTACTTC.